This T cell receptor (beta chain) was captured by sequencing in a study of blood T cell repertoires in COVID-19 (dated by TCRdb to the early 2020s). With regard to the full study: Samples covering the acute and convalescent phases of COVID-19 were provided by collaborators in the United States, Italy and Spain. The prospective study material was composed of cDNA or gDNA derived from T cells, B-cell-depleted T cells, or PBMCs. Subjects who had been exposed to COVID-19, were actively infected with it, or had recovered from it provided the deeply sampled blood TCRbeta repertoires that made up the dataset. The repertoires were made available in a free public database intended to serve as a resource for research on the immune response to SARS-CoV-2. Samples were obtained from the ongoing ImmuneRACE study (first 160 participants) and from 1,254 subjects provided by 6 global collaborators. Sample metadata almost always included a de-identified subject ID, COVID-19 status, age in years and sex. Where HLA class I and class II types were available, the types were taken from metadata supplied by the sample provider, not from assay-based typing. The research as a whole found: The amount of clinical and demographic metadata varied by source and participant and was provided uncurated.

CDR1 and CDR2 were assigned from the germline V gene (reference sequence) as SEHNR and FQNEAQ. The CDR3 numbers 14 residues from cysteine through phenylalanine. Here the CDR3 DNA is all that survives: 42 bases in frame from base 1. V loses 1 base, J loses 7 bases, and the germline ends lie 11 bases apart. Worth noting for this clone: The antigen it binds to is not known. No much larger clone is present one base from it, and per-base qualities are unavailable.

TCRbeta CDR3 regions were amplified from genomic DNA using the immunoSEQ Assay, a bias-controlled multiplex PCR. In the original analysis: The number of nucleated cells in each sample was estimated by amplification of reference gene primers within the assay. Sequence reads were collapsed and filtered to measure the absolute abundance of every unique TCRbeta CDR3 rearrangement. For each sample, productive Simpson clonality was calculated as the square root of Simpson's diversity index over productive rearrangements. The table comes from immuneACCESS by way of TCRdb, which keeps in-frame sequences with V and J called. Part of the clones is missing from these tables; in studies checked, under half for an unresolved V gene and the rest for unknown reasons. V and J calls and clone size are given by that table; D and trimming were obtained from the DNA. The sample contains approximately 180,000 clones, roughly 79% of them found a single time. The ten top clones hold roughly an eighth of the sample.

In Seattle, one collaborating source enrolled patients while the infection was active and tracked those patients longitudinally over the course of disease. The collaborating institutions used their own protocols to collect whole blood in K2EDTA tubes. For TCRbeta analysis, collaborators shipped samples as frozen whole blood, isolated PBMCs, or DNA extracted from either of those sample types. The rearranged segments are TRBV7-9 and TRBJ2-1; the D gene is perhaps TRBD1, from 6 matching bases. The TCR sequence derives from a woman over 75 with COVID-19, enrolled during active disease. The specimen was peripheral blood. The CDR3 sequence is CASSLVQGANEQFF. The DNA is TGTGCCAGCAGCTTAGTACAGGGTGCGAATGAGCAGTTCTTC. The reference TRBV7-9 and TRBJ2-1 proteins fill in what lies around the CDR3, so the full variable domain reads DTGVSQNPRHKITKRGQNVTFRCDPISEHNRLYWYRQTLGQGPEFLTYFQNEAQLEKSRLLSDRFSAERPKGSFSTLEIQRTEQGDSAMYLCASSLVQGANEQFFGPGTRLTVL.